The rows below give T cell receptor beta chains drawn from one sample of a study of cytomegalovirus exposure and HLA in healthy donors. Clones were sequenced by immunoSEQ multiplex PCR, and TCRdb holds only the in-frame ones, with some missing. Recorded here are about 200,000 clones; the top ten clones represent 0.9% to 1.4%. Sequencing was done on a sample of PBMCs. The receptor set was obtained from a girl aged 2 to 9 in good health and CMV-seropositive. The CDR3 runs from the conserved cysteine through the conserved F or W.

V gene	J gene	CDR3 protein
TRBV28	TRBJ2-7	CASSLPSGMEQYF
TRBV9	TRBJ1-1	CASSVALTGEAFF
TRBV2	TRBJ1-5	CASSEEWFGQGTNQPQHF
TRBV29-1	TRBJ2-3	CSVVGGGRDTQYF
TRBV5-1	TRBJ2-3	CASSLMGLLAGGPDTQYF
TRBV27	TRBJ2-7	CASSFRTSGTYEQYF
TRBV27	TRBJ1-1	CASSLAGRGEAFF
TRBV7-7	TRBJ2-1	CASSFGLAENNEQFF
TRBV5-1	TRBJ2-1	CASSLVGLAGGNEQFF
TRBV19	TRBJ2-2	CASRRVWEREGLSGELFF
TRBV7-2	TRBJ2-7	CASSLVAVVYEQYF
TRBV18	TRBJ2-7	CASSPGTSGSYEQYF
TRBV7-9	TRBJ2-5	CASSLAPGREETQYF
TRBV7-3	TRBJ2-3	CASSPGDSLRTDTQYF
TRBV5-5	TRBJ1-2	CASSLVRQSYGYTF
TRBV29-1	TRBJ1-2	CSVEDPGGRDGYTF
TRBV18	TRBJ2-7	CASSRGGYEQYF
TRBV14	TRBJ2-7	CASSQAPRGQPRDEQYF
TRBV11-2	TRBJ1-4	CASSLIPGPRSRTNEKLFF
TRBV7-3	TRBJ2-2	CASSFTLTRNGELFF
TRBV30	TRBJ2-7	CAWSQGVYEQYF
TRBV5-1	TRBJ1-1	CASSLLGGVNTEAFF
TRBV14	TRBJ2-1	CASSPLAGNNEQFF
TRBV9	TRBJ2-7	CASSDPVGQGSPQPYEQYF
TRBV5-1	TRBJ2-5	CASSLAWRSEETQYF
TRBV14	TRBJ1-1	CASSQGLGHGAFF
TRBV15	TRBJ1-5	CATSRVGGGEPQHF
TRBV27	TRBJ2-7	CASSAPGQTYEQYF
TRBV13	TRBJ2-3	CASSSQSIPQPSSTDTQYF
TRBV7-9	TRBJ2-1	CASSLGLAVYNEQFF
TRBV27	TRBJ1-6	CASSLSGGYSPLHF
TRBV28	TRBJ2-5	CASSWDSQETQYF
TRBV29-1	TRBJ2-1	CSVTGALQGYNEQFF
TRBV2	TRBJ2-5	CASSEGGASGRAKQETQYF
TRBV4-2	TRBJ2-1	CASSQGLGESSYNEQFF
TRBV5-1	TRBJ1-4	CASSRRAVNEKLFF
TRBV7-3	TRBJ1-2	CASSPGQGPNYGYTF
TRBV28	TRBJ2-7	CASNSGTEISYEQYF
TRBV4-1	TRBJ2-1	CASSQPGQGYNEQFF
TRBV25-1	TRBJ2-7	CASSRGGSFPYEQYF
TRBV5-4	TRBJ2-3	CASSASGAVTDTQYF
TRBV29-1	TRBJ2-7	CSVEVRRDRSHEQYF
TRBV5-1	TRBJ2-7	CASSSALAGVPYEQYF
TRBV27	TRBJ1-1	CASSPRTPSMNTEAFF
TRBV28	TRBJ1-5	CASRYRSQPQHF
TRBV5-1	TRBJ2-2	CASRLAGDTGELFF
TRBV7-6	TRBJ1-1	CASRLRVNTEAFF
TRBV15	TRBJ2-1	CATSGKIRTGEGVEQFF
TRBV5-4	TRBJ1-1	CASSFPTGQATEAFF
TRBV5-4	TRBJ2-3	CASSSRGLVSLTDTQYF
TRBV29-1	.	CSVESPYGLAYEQYF
TRBV7-9	TRBJ2-1	CASNPTSGSYNEQFF
TRBV7-2	TRBJ2-7	CASSIAEAGEQYF
TRBV7-2	TRBJ2-2	CASSLAPGTGTGELFF
TRBV9	TRBJ2-3	CASSGGTSGGSTDTQYF